The rows below give T cell receptor beta chains drawn from one sample of a study of shared clonotypes between healthy human individuals. Clones were sequenced by immunoSEQ multiplex PCR, and TCRdb holds only the in-frame ones, with some missing. The table shows 2 million to 2.5 million clones, with roughly 94% occurring only once. The sequencing input was naive CD8+ T cells sorted from blood. The source of these receptors is a man aged 18 to 29 in good health. The CDR3 runs from the conserved cysteine through the conserved F or W. D genes are given only for firm matches. Some rows mark clone size as missing; the rest say once, few, many or name a class of expanded clone.

clone_size: once; v_call: TRBV18; j_call: TRBJ1-6; d_call: .; cdr3_aa: CASSPPQTNSPLHF; cdr3_nt: TGTGCCAGCTCCCCTCCACAGACTAATTCACCCCTCCACTTT
clone_size: .; v_call: TRBV5-1; j_call: TRBJ2-1; d_call: TRBD2; cdr3_aa: CASSPPTSGGVNEQFF; cdr3_nt: TGCGCCAGCAGCCCACCAACTAGCGGGGGGGTGAATGAGCAGTTCTTC
clone_size: .; v_call: TRBV27; j_call: TRBJ1-1; d_call: .; cdr3_aa: CASSSSDLNTEAFF; cdr3_nt: TGTGCCAGCAGTTCGTCGGATCTGAACACTGAAGCTTTCTTT
clone_size: .; v_call: TRBV12-5; j_call: TRBJ2-5; d_call: .; cdr3_aa: CASGLITSFGTQYF; cdr3_nt: TGTGCTAGTGGTTTAATAACTAGCTTCGGGACCCAGTACTTC
clone_size: .; v_call: TRBV5-4; j_call: TRBJ1-1; d_call: .; cdr3_aa: CASSLGPGVANTEAFF; cdr3_nt: TGTGCCAGCAGCTTAGGCCCGGGAGTTGCGAACACTGAAGCTTTCTTT
clone_size: .; v_call: TRBV6-5; j_call: TRBJ1-1; d_call: TRBD1; cdr3_aa: CASSTGGNTEAFF; cdr3_nt: TGTGCCAGCAGCACAGGGGGAAACACTGAAGCTTTCTTT
clone_size: .; v_call: TRBV27; j_call: TRBJ1-6; d_call: .; cdr3_aa: CASSDRIRLNSPLHF; cdr3_nt: TGTGCCAGCAGCGACAGGATCCGACTTAATTCACCCCTCCACTTT
clone_size: .; v_call: TRBV27; j_call: TRBJ2-1; d_call: .; cdr3_aa: CASSLSKGEIYNEQFF; cdr3_nt: TGTGCCAGCAGTTTATCGAAGGGGGAAATCTACAATGAGCAGTTCTTC
clone_size: .; v_call: TRBV11-1; j_call: TRBJ1-1; d_call: .; cdr3_aa: CASSLVEGTTEAFF; cdr3_nt: TGTGCCAGCAGCTTAGTGGAGGGGACCACTGAAGCTTTCTTT
clone_size: .; v_call: TRBV4-1; j_call: TRBJ2-7; d_call: TRBD1; cdr3_aa: CASSQGVGQGRHEQYF; cdr3_nt: TGCGCCAGCAGCCAAGGGGTGGGACAGGGGCGCCACGAGCAGTACTTC
clone_size: .; v_call: TRBV27; j_call: TRBJ1-5; d_call: .; cdr3_aa: CASSSQGVRINQPQHF; cdr3_nt: TGTGCCAGCAGTTCCCAAGGCGTCCGAATCAATCAGCCCCAGCATTTT
clone_size: .; v_call: TRBV19; j_call: TRBJ2-1; d_call: .; cdr3_aa: CASTWGSHNEQFF; cdr3_nt: TGTGCCAGTACTTGGGGCAGCCACAATGAGCAGTTCTTC
clone_size: .; v_call: TRBV4-1; j_call: TRBJ1-2; d_call: .; cdr3_aa: CASSQDPGRINYGYTF; cdr3_nt: TGCGCCAGCAGCCAAGATCCAGGCCGAATTAACTATGGCTACACCTTC
clone_size: .; v_call: TRBV7-2; j_call: TRBJ2-1; d_call: .; cdr3_aa: CASSSAWALEQFF; cdr3_nt: TGTGCCAGCAGCTCCGCCTGGGCGTTGGAGCAGTTCTTC
clone_size: .; v_call: TRBV10-3; j_call: TRBJ2-5; d_call: .; cdr3_aa: CAIKAEGAETQYF; cdr3_nt: TGTGCCATCAAAGCCGAGGGAGCAGAGACCCAGTACTTC
clone_size: .; v_call: TRBV4-3; j_call: TRBJ2-1; d_call: TRBD2; cdr3_aa: CASSQERGRAGNEQFF; cdr3_nt: TGCGCCAGCAGCCAAGAACGCGGGAGGGCGGGGAATGAGCAGTTCTTC
clone_size: .; v_call: TRBV7-8; j_call: TRBJ2-1; d_call: TRBD2; cdr3_aa: CASSPWTSADNEQFF; cdr3_nt: TGTGCCAGCAGCCCTTGGACTAGCGCCGACAATGAGCAGTTCTTC
clone_size: .; v_call: TRBV2; j_call: TRBJ2-7; d_call: TRBD2; cdr3_aa: CASSEGLAGPPYEQYF; cdr3_nt: TGTGCCAGCAGTGAAGGACTAGCGGGACCACCCTACGAGCAGTACTTC
clone_size: .; v_call: TRBV10-2; j_call: TRBJ2-2; d_call: .; cdr3_aa: CATQEDTGELFF; cdr3_nt: TGCGCCACCCAGGAGGACACCGGGGAGCTGTTTTTT
clone_size: .; v_call: TRBV29-1; j_call: TRBJ2-2; d_call: TRBD2; cdr3_aa: CSVDLAEDTGELFF; cdr3_nt: TGCAGCGTTGACCTAGCGGAGGACACCGGGGAGCTGTTTTTT
clone_size: .; v_call: TRBV5-1; j_call: TRBJ2-2; d_call: TRBD2; cdr3_aa: CASSLSLAGGPLTGELFF; cdr3_nt: TGCGCCAGCAGCTTGAGCTTAGCGGGAGGGCCGCTCACCGGGGAGCTGTTTTTT
clone_size: .; v_call: TRBV7-2; j_call: TRBJ2-7; d_call: .; cdr3_aa: CASSFLAQGSFEQYF; cdr3_nt: TGTGCCAGCAGCTTTTTAGCCCAGGGGAGTTTCGAGCAGTACTTC
clone_size: .; v_call: TRBV15; j_call: TRBJ2-1; d_call: .; cdr3_aa: CATSRVRNEQFF; cdr3_nt: TGTGCCACCAGCAGAGTACGGAATGAGCAGTTCTTC
clone_size: .; v_call: TRBV12-5; j_call: TRBJ2-7; d_call: TRBD1; cdr3_aa: CASGVGTGGAYEQYF; cdr3_nt: TGTGCTAGTGGAGTAGGGACAGGGGGCGCCTACGAGCAGTACTTC
clone_size: .; v_call: TRBV5-4; j_call: TRBJ2-6; d_call: .; cdr3_aa: CASSPLDSGANVLTF; cdr3_nt: TGTGCCAGCAGCCCCCTAGACTCTGGGGCCAACGTCCTGACTTTC
clone_size: once; v_call: TRBV27; j_call: TRBJ1-5; d_call: TRBD1; cdr3_aa: CASSHTGGGQPQHF; cdr3_nt: TGTGCCAGCAGTCATACAGGGGGTGGGCAGCCCCAGCATTTT
clone_size: few; v_call: TRBV2; j_call: TRBJ2-2; d_call: TRBD1; cdr3_aa: CASSATGGNTGELFF; cdr3_nt: TGTGCCAGCAGTGCGACAGGGGGAAACACCGGGGAGCTGTTTTTT
clone_size: once; v_call: TRBV2; j_call: TRBJ2-7; d_call: .; cdr3_aa: CAKGGPYEQYF; cdr3_nt: TGTGCCAAGGGGGGTCCATACGAGCAGTACTTC
clone_size: .; v_call: TRBV27; j_call: TRBJ2-7; d_call: .; cdr3_aa: CASSFRTQYYEQYF; cdr3_nt: TGTGCCAGCAGTTTTCGGACACAGTACTACGAGCAGTACTTC